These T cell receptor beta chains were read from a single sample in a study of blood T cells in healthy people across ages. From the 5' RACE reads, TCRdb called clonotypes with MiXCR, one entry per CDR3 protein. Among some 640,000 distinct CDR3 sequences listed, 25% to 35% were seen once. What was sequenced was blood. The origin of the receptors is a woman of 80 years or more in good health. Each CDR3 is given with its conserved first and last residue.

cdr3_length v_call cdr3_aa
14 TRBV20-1 CSARAGRFNQPQHF
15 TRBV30 CAWSPVGPSNQPQHF
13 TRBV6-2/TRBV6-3 CASSWSRPQPQHF
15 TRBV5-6 CASSLVGTKNTEAFF
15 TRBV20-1 CSARDLAGIYNEQFF
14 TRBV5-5 CASSRDTFSTEAFF
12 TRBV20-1 CSWVQGGDGYTF
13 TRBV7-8 CASSFLRADTQYF
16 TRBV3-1 CASSPSQGRCRYEQYF
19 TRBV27 CASSLWPGRQGDPQETQYF
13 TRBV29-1 CSVGGGAGNEQFF
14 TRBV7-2 CASSRDSGTDTQYF
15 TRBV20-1 CSAREQGDNSYEQYF
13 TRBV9 CASSRKLNTEAFF
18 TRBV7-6 CASSGEGRRGWDTDTQYF
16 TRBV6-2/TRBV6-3 CASSYRGAPYQETQYF
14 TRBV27 CASSSNRLTGELFF
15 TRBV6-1 CASSEGFGGYQPQHF
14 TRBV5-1 CASKSRANTGELFF
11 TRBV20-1 CSARDGEKLFF
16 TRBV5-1 CASSSPGQGASDGYTF
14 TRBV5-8 CASSLFGGTDAQYF
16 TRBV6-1 CASSEMFEVGSYEQYF
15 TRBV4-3 CASSQGGRGLHEQFF
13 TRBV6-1 CASSETGFRGYTF
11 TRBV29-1 CSVDGLEEQFF
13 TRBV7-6 CARSLTLGDGYTF
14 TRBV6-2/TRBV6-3 CASSRGRPKETQYF
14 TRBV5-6 CASSWGGDFYEQYF
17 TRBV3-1 CANSQSSGGLSTDTQYF
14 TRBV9 CASSVGWDNSPLHF
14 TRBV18 CASSPGQNNEKLFF
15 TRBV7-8 CASSSGGGRNYGYTF
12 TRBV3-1 CASSPGPGGYTF
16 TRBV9 CASSHQGNSGANVLTF
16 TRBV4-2 CASSQFHADSSYEQYF
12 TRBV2 CASSGTGNGYTF
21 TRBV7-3 CASSLGRRGTSGGREGNEQFF
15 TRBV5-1 CASSLTQVNTGELFF
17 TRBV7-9 CASSSWTGRSVTGELFF
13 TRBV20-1 CSASNAWDTEAFF
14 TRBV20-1 CSATPGTPGETQYF
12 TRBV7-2 CASRQGGETQYF
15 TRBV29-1 CSVEKAGLMNTEAFF
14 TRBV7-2 CASSSLGDYNEQFF
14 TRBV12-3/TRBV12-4 CASSLGDGISPLHF
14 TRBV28 CASSPRTADNEQFF